This TCR beta chain was sequenced during a study of cytomegalovirus exposure and HLA in healthy donors. Overall study: The 120 million or so unique TCR beta sequences, from about 179 million T cells, were found by an earlier analysis. Notes on the study in general: V- and J-gene trimming in TCR beta was tied to a missense DCLRE1C variant by an analysis performed later.

The study ran its PCR with 60 Vbeta and 13 Jbeta primers. Original analysis: Tens of millions of unique TCR beta chains, about 11 million of them shared, were counted by a later analysis. Data came from immunoSEQ multiplex PCR; TCRdb stores just in-frame clones and leaves some out. From that table come the V and J calls and clone size; the DNA was used to work out D and trimming. The sample holds a few hundred thousand clones, about 79% seen once. The CDR3 consists of 16 residues. Losses at the gene ends were 5 bases for V and 4 bases for J; bases not matched to a gene: 7. The germline V gene has CDR1 SGDLS and CDR2 YYNGEE. A word on this clone: Its antigen is still unknown.

The sequencing sample was made of PBMCs. The sequence derives from a man between 18 and 35 years old in good health and CMV-seronegative. The V call is TRBV9, the J call TRBJ2-2; 11 nucleotides agree with TRBD2. CDR3 in amino acids: CASSLTSGGLTGELFF. CDR3 DNA: TGTGCCAGCAGTTTAACTAGCGGGGGTCTCACCGGGGAGCTGTTTTTT.